This is a list of T cell receptor beta chains from one sample in a study of blood T cell repertoires in COVID-19. Clones were sequenced by immunoSEQ multiplex PCR, and TCRdb holds only the in-frame ones, with some missing. This sample carries 210,000 or so clones, approximately 82% of them seen once, and the ten largest clones take roughly 12%. What was sequenced was peripheral blood. Receptors were obtained from a woman aged 40 to 50 with acute or convalescent COVID-19. Each CDR3 is given with its conserved first and last residue. D genes are given only for firm matches. Not all rows give a size; the values are once, few, many and, for expanded clones, a class.

d_gene	j_gene	v_gene	abundance	CDR3nt	CDR3aa
.	TRBJ2-1	TRBV27	.	TGTGCCAGCAGTGGAGGGGCACTCTACAATGAGCAGTTCTTC	CASSGGALYNEQFF
TRBD1	TRBJ1-6	TRBV18	.	TGTGCCAGCTCACCACTACCATCGCAGACAGGGTACTTTACACCCCTCCACTTT	CASSPLPSQTGYFTPLHF
.	TRBJ1-1	TRBV14	.	TGTGCCAGCAGCCAAGTCGCCGGGTTGGACACTGAAGCTTTCTTT	CASSQVAGLDTEAFF
.	TRBJ2-7	TRBV2	.	TGTGCCAGCAGTGAAGGGCGAGCGGGTTACGAGCAGTACTTC	CASSEGRAGYEQYF
TRBD2	TRBJ2-3	TRBV4-1	.	TGCGCCAGCAGCCAAATCCCCTCGTCGGGGGGGACGCAGTATTTT	CASSQIPSSGGTQYF
.	TRBJ2-3	TRBV27	.	TGTGCCAGCACCGTTGCGGGGTCTCAATCCACAGATACGCAGTATTTT	CASTVAGSQSTDTQYF
TRBD1	TRBJ2-2	TRBV24-1	.	TGTGCCACCAGTGATAAGACAGGGCCCGGGGAGCTGTTTTTT	CATSDKTGPGELFF
TRBD2	TRBJ2-2	TRBV7-3	.	TGTGCCAGCAGCTTACCCGCGGGGGGGCCGGGTTTCGCCGGGGAGCTGTTTTTT	CASSLPAGGPGFAGELFF
.	TRBJ1-1	TRBV24-1	.	TGTGCCACCAGTGATTCCCAAACAGGAGACACTGAAGCTTTCTTT	CATSDSQTGDTEAFF
.	TRBJ1-1	TRBV2	.	TGTGCCAGCAACCAGGCTCAGGATAACACTGAAGCTTTCTTT	CASNQAQDNTEAFF
TRBD2	TRBJ2-2	TRBV28	.	TGTGCCAGTATCCCCATACTAGCGGGAGAAGGTTCCGGGGAGCTGTTTTTT	CASIPILAGEGSGELFF
.	TRBJ2-1	TRBV7-2	.	TGTGCCAGCAGCCCAGTATCTTTCTCCTACAATGAGCAGTTCTTC	CASSPVSFSYNEQFF
TRBD1	TRBJ1-5	TRBV2	once	TGTGCCAGCAGTCTACAGGGGTTGGGTCAGCCCCAGCATTTT	CASSLQGLGQPQHF
.	TRBJ1-4	TRBV6-6	.	TGTGCCAGCAGTTCTACAGGGATAACTAATGAAAAACTGTTTTTT	CASSSTGITNEKLFF
.	TRBJ2-4	TRBV6-5	.	TGTGCCGCAGGGAGGATGGGGGTAGCCAAAAACATTCAGTACTTC	CAAGRMGVAKNIQYF
.	TRBJ1-1	TRBV6-5	.	TGTGCCAGCAGTTACGGGGGGAGAGCTTTCTTT	CASSYGGRAFF
.	TRBJ1-1	TRBV19	.	TGTGCCAGTAGTATATCTGGCAGGGGTAACACTGAAGCTTTCTTT	CASSISGRGNTEAFF
.	TRBJ1-4	TRBV9	few	TGTGCCAGCAGCGAAGGGACAACAACTAATGAAAAACTGTTTTTT	CASSEGTTTNEKLFF
.	TRBJ1-1	TRBV6-5	.	TGTGCCAGCAGGACAGACAGGAACACTGAAGCTTTCTTT	CASRTDRNTEAFF
.	TRBJ1-1	TRBV30	.	TGTGCCTGGAGTGTAACGCCGGGGACTGAAGCTTTCTTT	CAWSVTPGTEAFF
.	TRBJ2-7	TRBV19	.	TGTGCCAGTAGTATAGACAGAACCTACGAGCAGTACTTC	CASSIDRTYEQYF
TRBD1	TRBJ2-2	TRBV19	.	TGTGCCAGTAGTATGCTGCAGGGGGCCCCGCTCGCCGGGGAGCTGTTTTTT	CASSMLQGAPLAGELFF
TRBD1	TRBJ1-2	TRBV7-9	few	TGTGCCAGCAGCTTACCGGACAGGGTGGACTATGGCTACACCTTC	CASSLPDRVDYGYTF
.	TRBJ1-3	TRBV30	.	TGTGCCTGGAGTGTTGGGCAGATCTTTTTGGCTGGAAACACCATATATTTT	CAWSVGQIFLAGNTIYF
.	TRBJ2-2	TRBV4-2	.	TGTGCCAGCAGCCACCCCGACACCGGGGACACCGGGGAGCTGTTTTTT	CASSHPDTGDTGELFF
.	TRBJ1-3	TRBV4-1	.	TGCGCCAGCAGCCCATCCGGGGGGGCAGGGGGAAACACCATATATTTT	CASSPSGGAGGNTIYF
TRBD2	TRBJ2-2	TRBV18	.	TGTGCCAGCTCACCGGGACTAGACACCGGGGAGCTGTTTTTT	CASSPGLDTGELFF
.	TRBJ1-5	TRBV27	.	TGTGCCAGCAGTTTCCAGGGGACGAATCAGCCCCAGCATTTT	CASSFQGTNQPQHF
.	TRBJ2-1	TRBV29-1	few	TGCAGCGTTAGCTGGAATGAGCAGTTCTTC	CSVSWNEQFF
TRBD2	TRBJ2-1	TRBV29-1	.	TGCAGCGCGAGGAAGGGACTAGCGGGAGGAGGTGAGCAGTTCTTC	CSARKGLAGGGEQFF
.	TRBJ1-2	TRBV9	.	TGTGCCAGCACAAATGACAGGACCCTTTCCCCTAACTATGGCTACACCTTC	CASTNDRTLSPNYGYTF
TRBD1	TRBJ2-4	TRBV6-2/TRBV6-3	.	TGTGCCAGCAGCTTACAGGGGTCGGCCAAAAACATTCAGTACTTC	CASSLQGSAKNIQYF
TRBD1	TRBJ2-5	TRBV5-5	.	TGTGCCAGCAGCCGAAGGACAGGGCTCGGGGAAGAGACCCAGTACTTC	CASSRRTGLGEETQYF
.	TRBJ2-3	TRBV7-9	.	TGTGCCAGCAGCTCCCCTGGCAGCGGAGGCACAGATACGCAGTATTTT	CASSSPGSGGTDTQYF
.	TRBJ2-7	TRBV6-5	.	TGTGCCAGCAGTTACTCGACGGCATCGGGGGAGCAGTACTTC	CASSYSTASGEQYF
.	TRBJ2-3	TRBV7-8	.	TGTGCCAGCAACTCAAAAGGAGGGGACTCAGATACGCAGTATTTT	CASNSKGGDSDTQYF
TRBD2	TRBJ2-3	TRBV5-1	.	TGCGCCAGCAGCGACACTAGCGGCACAGATACGCAGTATTTT	CASSDTSGTDTQYF
.	TRBJ2-3	TRBV5-1	.	TGCGCCAGCAGCAAGGGAGCATACGCAGATACGCAGTATTTT	CASSKGAYADTQYF
.	TRBJ2-3	TRBV24-1	.	TGTGCCACCAGTGAGGTATCGGGGAACACAGATACGCAGTATTTT	CATSEVSGNTDTQYF
TRBD1	TRBJ1-2	TRBV3-1/TRBV3-2	.	TGTGCCAGCAGCCACCTGACAGGGCCGAACTATGGCTACACCTTC	CASSHLTGPNYGYTF
.	TRBJ2-3	TRBV30	.	TGTGCCTGGAGTGGCCTACTCACAGATACGCAGTATTTT	CAWSGLLTDTQYF
.	TRBJ1-1	TRBV30	.	TGTGCCTGGAGTGAAATCCTAAGGAACACTGAAGCTTTCTTT	CAWSEILRNTEAFF
.	TRBJ2-3	TRBV7-9	few	TGTGCCAGCAGCTCCAGGGGCTATACAGATACGCAGTATTTT	CASSSRGYTDTQYF
TRBD1	TRBJ1-4	TRBV18	.	TGTGCCAGCTCGTTAACAGGGGGCGCGAGGGAAAAACTGTTTTTT	CASSLTGGAREKLFF
.	TRBJ2-7	TRBV2	.	TGTGCCACCCGGGACTCGGCCTACGAGCAGTACTTC	CATRDSAYEQYF
.	TRBJ2-7	TRBV7-6	.	TGTGCCAGCAGCTTGGCAGGATTACGGGACACTGGGAAAGAGCAGTACTTC	CASSLAGLRDTGKEQYF
.	TRBJ2-3	TRBV5-1	.	TGCGCCAGCACAACGGGACTCAGCACAGATACGCAGTATTTT	CASTTGLSTDTQYF
TRBD1	TRBJ2-4	TRBV19	.	TGTGCCAGTAGTATCCGGGACAGACCCCTAGCCAAAAACATTCAGTACTTC	CASSIRDRPLAKNIQYF
TRBD2	TRBJ2-1	TRBV6-5	.	TGTGCCAGCAGTTACGGGCGGGGAGGGTACAATGAGCAGTTCTTC	CASSYGRGGYNEQFF
.	TRBJ1-6	TRBV11-2	.	TGTGCCAGCAGCCAAACGATGACAGGAGTCCACTTT	CASSQTMTGVHF
.	TRBJ2-7	TRBV6-5	.	TGTGCCAGCAGTTTACAAGGCCCCGGTGTCGGCGGCGAGCAGTACTTC	CASSLQGPGVGGEQYF
TRBD1	TRBJ2-7	TRBV24-1	.	TGTGCCACCAGTGACCGGGGACAGGGGGTCCACGAGCAGTACTTC	CATSDRGQGVHEQYF
.	TRBJ2-1	TRBV19	.	TGTGCCAGTAGTATAAGCCCCTCTCCCGTCTACAATGAGCAGTTCTTC	CASSISPSPVYNEQFF
TRBD1	TRBJ1-6	TRBV19	.	TGTGCCAGTAGTATCGGGACAGGGCGAAATTCACCCCTCCACTTT	CASSIGTGRNSPLHF